This TCR beta chain appears in the sequencing data of a study of cytomegalovirus exposure and HLA in healthy donors. Overall study results and limits: Clonal expansion, a later analysis showed, was greater in HLA-associated TCR beta chains than in equally common others.

Regarding this clone: What it recognizes is unknown.

Germline lookup yields CDR1 MRHNA and CDR2 SNTAGT. The CDR3 is made up of 15 amino acids. After removal of 3 bases from V and 2 bases from J, the junction contained 5 bases not matched to a gene. The PCR had 60 Vbeta and 13 Jbeta primers. TCRdb's copy holds only in-frame clones and misses some; the assay was immunoSEQ multiplex PCR. Counted here are hundreds of thousands of clones, around four fifths occurring once; the ten biggest clones make up 0.58%. This sequence originates from a woman between 40 and 55 years old in good health and CMV-seronegative. The material sequenced was PBMCs. The chain carries TRBV6-4 and TRBJ2-5; 8 bases agree with TRBD2. CDR3 residues: CASSEAGGPQETQYF. CDR3 nucleotide sequence: TGTGCCAGCAGTGAGGCGGGGGGCCCTCAAGAGACCCAGTACTTC.